This is a list of T cell receptor beta chains from one sample in a study of blood T cell repertoires in COVID-19. The assay was immunoSEQ multiplex PCR, and TCRdb's table has in-frame clones only and misses some. The sample records 50,000 to 70,000 clones, 84% being singletons. Specimen: peripheral blood. These receptors came from an older man with active COVID-19. The CDR3 runs from the conserved cysteine through the conserved F or W. The order of the fields is V gene, J gene, clone size, D gene, CDR3 protein, CDR3 DNA. D genes are given only for firm matches. The size entry is marked missing in some rows and otherwise reads once, few, many or a size class.

>TRBV24-1|TRBJ2-2|-|-
CATSGGRGTGELFF
TGTGCCACTAGTGGGGGAAGGGGCACCGGGGAGCTGTTTTTT
>TRBV7-2|TRBJ2-5|few|TRBD2
CASSFHSTSGRETQYF
TGTGCCAGCAGCTTTCATTCGACTAGCGGGAGAGAGACCCAGTACTTC
>TRBV10-3|TRBJ2-6|-|-
CAISESGFDRSSGANVLTF
TGTGCCATCAGTGAGTCGGGGTTTGACAGAAGCTCTGGGGCCAACGTCCTGACTTTC
>TRBV5-1|TRBJ2-4|-|TRBD2
CASSPGLEGHIQYF
TGCGCCAGCAGCCCGGGACTAGAGGGACACATTCAGTACTTC
>TRBV19|TRBJ1-2|-|TRBD1
CASSMTGGISPYGYTF
TGTGCCAGTAGTATGACAGGGGGCATATCCCCCTATGGCTACACCTTC
>TRBV18|TRBJ1-2|-|-
CASSPPNAGPNTF
TGTGCCAGCTCACCACCGAACGCAGGGCCTAACACCTTC
>TRBV7-2|TRBJ2-1|-|-
CASSLALARDEQFF
TGTGCCAGCAGCTTAGCGCTAGCAAGGGATGAGCAGTTCTTC
>TRBV29-1|TRBJ2-7|-|TRBD1
CSVRTGPQYEQYF
TGCAGCGTACGGACAGGACCTCAATACGAGCAGTACTTC
>TRBV6-1|TRBJ1-2|-|-
CASSEAGPFYGYTF
TGTGCCAGCAGTGAGGCAGGGCCCTTCTATGGCTACACCTTC
>TRBV5-5|TRBJ1-5|few|-
CASSLYVGVNQPQHF
TGTGCCAGCAGCTTGTACGTCGGGGTCAATCAGCCCCAGCATTTT
>TRBV9|TRBJ2-1|-|-
CASSPRLIPSSYNEQFF
TGTGCCAGCAGCCCCCGACTAATCCCGAGCTCCTACAATGAGCAGTTCTTC
>TRBV7-2|TRBJ2-7|once|-
CASSLAVAGTYEQYF
TGTGCCAGCAGCTTAGCGGTGGCAGGAACCTACGAGCAGTACTTC
>TRBV5-6|TRBJ2-3|-|-
CASTENYGTDTQYF
TGTGCCAGCACAGAGAACTACGGAACAGATACGCAGTATTTT
>TRBV18|TRBJ2-7|-|TRBD2
CASSPPGGAYEQYF
TGTGCCAGCTCACCACCGGGAGGGGCCTACGAGCAGTACTTC
>TRBV7-2|TRBJ2-1|-|-
CASSHGQYNEQFF
TGTGCCAGCAGCCACGGACAATACAATGAGCAGTTCTTC
>TRBV19|TRBJ2-2|-|-
CASSIAGGSHTGELFF
TGTGCCAGTAGTATAGCTGGCGGGTCGCACACCGGGGAGCTGTTTTTT
>TRBV23-1|TRBJ1-2|-|TRBD1
CASSPWTGRDGYTF
TGCGCCAGCAGTCCCTGGACAGGGCGGGATGGCTACACCTTC
>TRBV19|TRBJ1-4|-|-
CASTRGRGGEKLFF
TGTGCCAGTACCCGAGGGAGGGGAGGTGAAAAACTGTTTTTT
>TRBV5-1|TRBJ2-3|once|-
CASSVDNTDTQYF
TGCGCCAGCAGCGTGGACAATACAGATACGCAGTATTTT
>TRBV10-3|TRBJ1-2|-|TRBD1
CAISEVGTGTNGYTF
TGTGCCATCAGTGAGGTAGGGACAGGGACTAATGGCTACACCTTC
>TRBV6-6|TRBJ2-7|-|TRBD2
CASTQREDAYEQYF
TGTGCCAGCACCCAGCGGGAAGACGCCTACGAGCAGTACTTC
>TRBV7-2|TRBJ1-1|-|-
CASSLDGDWVTEAFF
TGTGCCAGCAGCTTAGACGGGGATTGGGTCACTGAAGCTTTCTTT
>TRBV19|TRBJ2-5|-|-
CASSIGFGAAKGETQYF
TGTGCCAGTAGTATAGGGTTCGGAGCGGCAAAGGGAGAGACCCAGTACTTC
>TRBV6-5|TRBJ2-7|-|TRBD2
CASTQAGVGEQYF
TGTGCCAGCACCCAAGCGGGAGTGGGGGAGCAGTACTTC
>TRBV30|TRBJ1-4|-|-
CAWTPEGEKLFF
TGTGCTTGGACACCTGAGGGTGAAAAACTGTTTTTT
>TRBV7-2|TRBJ2-7|-|TRBD2
CASSYVAGGLSYEQYF
TGTGCCAGCAGCTATGTAGCGGGAGGCCTCTCCTACGAGCAGTACTTC
>TRBV30|TRBJ1-4|-|-
CAWSVTRKLFF
TGTGCCTGGAGTGTAACCAGAAAACTGTTTTTT
>TRBV7-9|TRBJ2-7|-|TRBD1
CASSRIPTRTGGWYEQYF
TGTGCCAGCAGCCGAATCCCGACTAGGACAGGGGGCTGGTACGAGCAGTACTTC
>TRBV7-2|TRBJ2-4|-|-
CASSFGTKNIQYF
TGTGCCAGCAGCTTCGGGACCAAAAACATTCAGTACTTC
>TRBV7-8|TRBJ2-7|few|-
CASSYSTGTEQYF
TGTGCCAGCAGCTACTCCACAGGGACCGAGCAGTACTTC
>TRBV27|TRBJ2-1|-|TRBD2
CASRPSSGSRYEQFF
TGTGCCAGCAGACCCTCTAGCGGGAGTAGGTATGAGCAGTTCTTC
>TRBV19|TRBJ2-5|-|-
CASSMRLQETQYF
TGTGCCAGTAGTATGAGACTGCAAGAGACCCAGTACTTC
>TRBV11-2|TRBJ2-7|-|TRBD2
CASSPPSGREHEQYF
TGTGCCAGCAGCCCCCCTAGCGGGAGGGAGCACGAGCAGTACTTC
>TRBV19|TRBJ2-1|-|-
CASSIAPGRNEQFF
TGTGCCAGTAGTATAGCGCCAGGCAGGAATGAGCAGTTCTTC
>TRBV7-2|TRBJ2-5|-|TRBD2
CASSISGRETQYF
TGTGCCAGCAGCATAAGCGGGAGAGAGACCCAGTACTTC